The source of this T cell receptor beta chain is a study of T cell responses to AZD1222 COVID-19 vaccine. Notes on the study in general: White British people made up most donors, females outnumbered males, and clonal diversity was possibly underestimated.

In germline, CDR1 is SGHNT, CDR2 YYREEE (reference sequence). The CDR3 runs 16 residues. V shed 4 bases and J 1 base; nucleotides not matched to a gene: 10. Sequenced by immunoSEQ multiplex PCR; TCRdb stores in-frame clones only, minus some. The sample has over 130,000 clones; just under 95% are singletons. A note on this clone: Its antigen is unknown.

The sample here was peripheral blood, taken on day 0 of AZD1222 vaccination. This chain joins TRBV5-4 and TRBJ1-2; 7 bases are a match to TRBD1. The TCR sequence derives from an adult in good health. The CDR3 region is CASSTGQVGNNYGYTF. CDR3 DNA: TGTGCCAGCAGCACTGGACAGGTGGGCAATAACTATGGCTACACCTTC.